The TCR beta chain described here comes from a study of CD8+CD57+ T cells in acquired aplastic anemia. Turning to the study itself: Sorted CD4+ and CD8+ cells yielded DNA averaging approximately 3.5 ug. An average of roughly 11 million reads for CD4+ cells was obtained from healthy donors. Overall study results and limits: Significant differences in CD8+ Simpson's diversity were not observed between patients and controls. The study identified about 30 CD8+ CDR3 sequences shared by patients and controls.

The CDR3 is 14 amino acids. The V segment lost 6 bases and the J segment 8 bases; nucleotides outside the gene matches: 8. Germline V gene sequence: CDR1 ENHRY, CDR2 SYGVKD. CDR3 and TCR beta VDJ profiling relied on genomic DNA as the template. TCRdb re-derived calls from the reads in MiXCR, one entry per CDR3 protein. The sample shows about 70,000 distinct CDR3 sequences, around half of them seen only once. Remarks on this clonotype: Its antigen is undetermined.

What was sequenced was sorted CD4+, CD8+, or CD8+CD57+ T cells (not recorded which) from PBMCs. J is TRBJ1-2 and V is TRBV10-3; TRBD1 agrees at 11 bases. This TCR derives from a human donor in good health, serving as a control. The CDR3 coding sequence is TGTGCCATCAGGGTTCAGGGACAGGGGGGCGGCTACACCTTC. As protein: CAIRVQGQGGGYTF.